Given below is one TCR beta chain in context. Its target is unknown. The data originate from a study of CD8+ T cells in alopecia areata. On the study more broadly: A regimen of oral tofacitinib, 5 to 10 mg twice daily, was given to treated patients. The drug, tofacitinib, lasted 6 to 18 months, followed by 6 months off drug. Study conclusions and caveats: Although TCR sharing was seen in mice, sharing across patients was less clear, possibly for HLA-related reasons. Higher clonality and more expanded CD8+ clones appeared in lesional than normal scalp.

Germline CDR1 GTSNPN, CDR2 SVGIG (reference sequence). The CDR3 has 15 residues. V was pared by 0 bases and J by 9 bases, with 15 bases between. Extraction and reverse transcription of RNA yielded cDNA as the sequencing template. Only in-frame clones appear in the TCRdb table, and some are missing; sequencing was by immunoSEQ multiplex PCR. Of fewer than 200,000 clones in the sample, 50% to 70% are singletons; the top ten hold roughly 15%. The V and J genes are TRBV30 and TRBJ1-6, with D possibly matching TRBD1 (6 bases). The sample consisted of CD4+ T cells sorted from blood, taken at week 0. This clonotype was sampled from a human donor with alopecia areata. The CDR3 sequence: CAWSVSPGAGSPLHF. In nucleotides, the CDR3 is TGTGCCTGGAGTGTTAGCCCGGGGGCAGGTTCACCCCTCCACTTT.